This paragraph covers one T cell receptor (beta chain) sequence. This sample is part of a study of blood T cell repertoires in COVID-19. Study information: T cells, B-cell-depleted T cells, or PBMCs supplied cDNA or gDNA.

This CDR3 contains 15 residues. V was pared by 4 bases and J by 0 bases, with 6 bases of the junction left unmatched. Germline V gives CDR1 LGHNA, CDR2 YSLEER. In the source study's methods: Estimated nucleated cell counts came from reference gene primer amplification. Sequenced by immunoSEQ multiplex PCR; TCRdb stores in-frame clones only, minus some. V, J and clone size are taken as reported in that table, and D and trimming were inferred from the DNA itself. This sample has 200,000 to 250,000 clones, with about 84% found just once. Study members were between about 18 and 90 years old and lived in roughly 24 US regions. Cohort 3 recovery required two negative PCRs, clearance, or symptom resolution.

The sequence was collected from a woman between 50 and 59 years old who had recovered from COVID-19. The chain combines TRBV4-3 with TRBJ2-7, with TRBD1 matching over 7 bases. The material sequenced was PBMCs or T cells enriched from blood (not recorded which). The CDR3 DNA follows: TGCGCCAGCAGCCTACAGACAGGGAACTCCTACGAGCAGTACTTC. Protein: CASSLQTGNSYEQYF.